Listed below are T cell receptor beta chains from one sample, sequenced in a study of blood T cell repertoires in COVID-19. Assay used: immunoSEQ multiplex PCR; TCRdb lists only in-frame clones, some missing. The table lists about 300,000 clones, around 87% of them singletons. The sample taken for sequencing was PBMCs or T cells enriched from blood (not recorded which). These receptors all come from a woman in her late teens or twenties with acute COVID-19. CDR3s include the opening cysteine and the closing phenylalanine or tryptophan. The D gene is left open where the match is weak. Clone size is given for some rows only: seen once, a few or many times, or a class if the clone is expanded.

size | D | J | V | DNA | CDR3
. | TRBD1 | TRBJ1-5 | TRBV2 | TGTGCCAGCACAGACAGGGTATCTCAGCCCCAGCATTTT | CASTDRVSQPQHF
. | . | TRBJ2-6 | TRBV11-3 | TGTGCCAGCAGCTCCCCGGGTAGGTCCGGGGCCAACGTCCTGACTTTC | CASSSPGRSGANVLTF
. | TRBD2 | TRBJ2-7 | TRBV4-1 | TGCGCCAGCAGCCAGGAACTAGCGGGAGCTCGGGAGCAGTACTTC | CASSQELAGAREQYF
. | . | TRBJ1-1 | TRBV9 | TGTGCCAGCAGCGGACAGAGGAACACTGAAGCTTTCTTT | CASSGQRNTEAFF
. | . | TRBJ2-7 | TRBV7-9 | TGTGCCAGCAGCCACAGGGTGGGGTCCTACGAGCAGTACTTC | CASSHRVGSYEQYF
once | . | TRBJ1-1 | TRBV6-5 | TGTGCCAGCGCTCAAGGGGGTTTGAACACTGAAGCTTTCTTT | CASAQGGLNTEAFF
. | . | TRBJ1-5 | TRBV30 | TGTGCCTGGACCCGTGGGGCTAATCAGCCCCAGCATTTT | CAWTRGANQPQHF
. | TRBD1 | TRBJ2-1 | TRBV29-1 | TGCAGCGTTAGGGGCCCGACAGGGACCTTTTACAATGAGCAGTTCTTC | CSVRGPTGTFYNEQFF
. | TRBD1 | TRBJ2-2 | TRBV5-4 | TGTGCCAGCAGCGCCGGGACAGGTGTCACCGGGGAGCTGTTTTTT | CASSAGTGVTGELFF
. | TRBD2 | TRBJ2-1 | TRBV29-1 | TGCAGCGTTGGCCGGACTAGCTACAATGAGCAGTTCTTC | CSVGRTSYNEQFF
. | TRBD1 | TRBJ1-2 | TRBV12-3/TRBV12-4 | TGTGCCAGCAGTTTTTCACAGGGGGCCAGCTACACCTTC | CASSFSQGASYTF
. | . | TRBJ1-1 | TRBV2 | TGTGCCAGCAGTGACAGAGGGTTCACTGAAGCTTTCTTT | CASSDRGFTEAFF
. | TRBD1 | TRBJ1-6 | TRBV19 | TGTGCCAGTAGTGACCCCGGACAGGGAAGCAATTCACCCCTCCACTTT | CASSDPGQGSNSPLHF
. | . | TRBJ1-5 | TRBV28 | TGTGCCAGCAGTCCCCCAGGGGTAGGTCCCCAGCATTTT | CASSPPGVGPQHF